Each of the 11 T cell receptor beta chains below was sequenced from the same sample in a study of blood T cell repertoires in COVID-19. The assay was immunoSEQ multiplex PCR, and TCRdb's table has in-frame clones only and misses some. The sample lists roughly 200,000 clones; more than 70% were seen once. Sequenced sample: peripheral blood. These TCRs come from a woman aged 80 or over with active or convalescent COVID-19.

This rearrangement joins TRBV27 to TRBJ2-2, with TRBD2 identical over 15 bases. Germline V lookup: CDR1 MNHEY, CDR2 SMNVEV (reference sequence). CDR3 length equals 19 residues. V lost 4 bases and J lost 0; bases outside the gene matches: 6. The CDR3 bases are TGTGCCAGCAGTTCACCGGGACTAGCGGGGGGCACGAACACCGGGGAGCTGTTTTTT. Its protein product is CASSSPGLAGGTNTGELFF.

This clone was observed a single time. The chain is built from TRBV11-2 and TRBJ2-1; 11 bases align to TRBD2. With V trimmed by 6 bases and J by 7 bases, 14 bases remained unmatched. CDR3 length: 17 amino acids. Germline CDR1 SGHAT, CDR2 FQNNGV. CDR3 sequence reads: CASRTHALAGGRNEQFF. Written as DNA, the CDR3 is TGTGCCAGCAGAACACACGCCCTAGCGGGGGGCCGTAATGAGCAGTTCTTC.

This clone showed up just once. The same CDR3 is also encoded by other DNA sequences in this sample. The J gene is TRBJ1-1, the V gene TRBV28; D unclear. The CDR3 has 11 amino acids. In germline, CDR1 is MDHEN, CDR2 SYDVKM. V was pared by 6 bases and J by 2 bases, with 4 bases between. The CDR3 loop reads CASSQNTEAFF. The CDR3 coding sequence is TGTGCCAGCAGCCAAAACACTGAAGCTTTCTTT.

The V and J genes are TRBV5-1 and TRBJ2-7; D is possibly TRBD1 (6 bases). V shed 7 bases and J shed 0 bases, with 14 bases lying between them. The CDR3 has 14 residues. The germline V gene has CDR1 SGHRS and CDR2 YFSETQ. The CDR3 loop reads CASFRDIDSYEQYF. The CDR3 nucleotides read TGCGCCAGCTTCCGGGACATCGACTCCTACGAGCAGTACTTC.

The chain joins TRBV28 to TRBJ1-2, with 8 bases fitting TRBD1. The germline CDR1 and CDR2 sequences are MDHEN and SYDVKM. V lost 6 bases to trimming and J lost 4 bases; unmatched junction nucleotides: 10. The CDR3 has 15 residues. The CDR3 DNA reads TGTGCCAGCAGACTCGGACAGGGAGGAAGCTATGGCTACACCTTC. It translates to CASRLGQGGSYGYTF.

The CDR3 DNA reads as TGTGCCAGCAGTCTTCGGGGGGTCACTGAAGCTTTCTTT. Translating gives CASSLRGVTEAFF. This chain links TRBV2 with TRBJ1-1; a possible D gene is TRBD1 (5 bases). The germline CDR1 and CDR2 sequences are SNHLY and FYNNEI. CDR3 length equals 13 residues. V shed 5 bases and J shed 4 bases, with 11 bases lying between them. The full variable domain, completed using reference TRBV2 and TRBJ1-1, is EPEVTQTPSHQVTQMGQEVILRCVPISNHLYFYWYRQILGQKVEFLVSFYNNEISEKSEIFDDQFSVERPDGSNFTLKIRSTKLEDSAMYFCASSLRGVTEAFFGQGTRLTVV.

This chain uses TRBV19 with TRBJ1-1; 9 nucleotides align to TRBD1. Germline V gives CDR1 LNHDA, CDR2 SQIVND (reference sequence). This CDR3 region has 16 residues. V gave up 4 bases and J gave up 3 bases; unmatched junction bases: 9. The CDR3 nucleotides are TGTGCCAGTAGTACTCGGACAGGGGCTCTGGACACTGAAGCTTTCTTT. This codes for CASSTRTGALDTEAFF.

The chain uses TRBV15 and TRBJ2-7; 9 positions match TRBD1. The CDR3 length is 16 residues. V dropped 1 base and J dropped 6; count of bases not matched to a gene: 10. The V gene's germline CDR1 is LNHNV and CDR2 YYDKDF (reference sequence). CDR3 bases: TGTGCCACCAGCAGAGCTCCCCGGGACAGGGCCGTCGAGCAGTACTTC. The encoded protein is CATSRAPRDRAVEQYF. The complete variable domain, with remaining parts taken from reference TRBV15 and TRBJ2-7, reads DAMVIQNPRYQVTQFGKPVTLSCSQTLNHNVMYWYQQKSSQAPKLLFHYYDKDFNNEADTPDNFQSRRPNTSFCFLDIRSPGLGDTAMYLCATSRAPRDRAVEQYFGPGTRLTVT.

The chain has TRBV5-4 and TRBJ2-1; 11 bases match TRBD2. With 2 bases clipped from V and 10 bases from J, the junction kept 8 bases outside the gene matches. The CDR3 has 15 residues. Germline assignment: CDR1 SGHNT and CDR2 YYREEE (reference sequence). The CDR3 reads CASSFLAGGSREQFF. CDR3 coding DNA: TGTGCCAGCAGCTTTTTAGCGGGGGGGTCCCGAGAGCAGTTCTTC.

The genes are TRBV5-1 and TRBJ2-2; 10 bases map to TRBD1. The CDR3 spans 15 residues. Germline V gene data show CDR1 as SGHRS and CDR2 as YFSETQ. After removal of 2 bases from V and 7 bases from J, the junction contained 5 bases not matched to a gene. The CDR3 loop reads CASSFGQGEIGELFF. As DNA, the CDR3 is TGCGCCAGCAGCTTCGGACAGGGGGAGATCGGGGAGCTGTTTTTT.

The V and J genes are TRBV15 and TRBJ1-5; D not resolved. The CDR3 has 14 amino acids. V gave up 3 bases and J gave up 7 bases, with 13 bases separating them. Germline lookup yields CDR1 LNHNV and CDR2 YYDKDF (reference sequence). This chain's CDR3 is CATSSDRLQQPQHF. As DNA, the CDR3 is TGTGCCACCAGCAGTGATCGCCTCCAGCAGCCCCAGCATTTT.